Listed below are T cell receptor beta chains from one sample, sequenced in a study of long-term antiretroviral therapy in people with HIV. Measured with immunoSEQ multiplex PCR; TCRdb has only the in-frame clones, and not every one. The sample yields 19,000 or so clones, approximately 84% seen once. The sequencing here drew on unsorted PBMCs, taken 0.9 years after starting antiretroviral therapy. The source of these receptors is a man aged 18 to 30 with HIV. Both conserved end residues are part of each CDR3. The order of the fields is D gene, V gene, clone size, J gene, CDR3 DNA, CDR3 protein. The D gene is left open where the match is weak. Where a row states a size, it is once, few, many or the class of an expanded clone; other rows omit it.

NA,TRBV30,NA,TRBJ1-2,TGTGCCTGGAGTGTACTAACGGACCATGGCTACACCTTC,CAWSVLTDHGYTF
NA,TRBV19,NA,TRBJ1-2,TGTGCAGTACCAGGACCTCTTAACTATGGCTACACCTTC,CAVPGPLNYGYTF
NA,TRBV6-6,once,TRBJ1-5,TGTGCCAGCACCACTGGCAGGATTGGCAATCAGCCCCAGCATTTT,CASTTGRIGNQPQHF
NA,TRBV5-8,NA,TRBJ1-5,TGTGCCAGCAGCGTGGGGGGGGGCAGTCAGCCCCAGCATTTT,CASSVGGGSQPQHF
NA,TRBV7-9,NA,TRBJ2-7,TGTGCCAGCAGCTTAGGGGAGAGCTCCTACGAGCAGTACTTC,CASSLGESSYEQYF
NA,TRBV7-9,NA,TRBJ2-3,TGTGCCAGCAGCCCCCGACGGGACTTCACAGATACGCAGTATTTT,CASSPRRDFTDTQYF
NA,TRBV15,NA,TRBJ1-4,TGTGCCACCAGCAGGGATAAAGGAAGGCGGGGTGAAAAACTGTTTTTT,CATSRDKGRRGEKLFF
NA,TRBV6-5,NA,TRBJ1-1,TGTGCCAGCACCCCAGGGTGGGGAATGAACACTGAAGCTTTCTTT,CASTPGWGMNTEAFF
NA,TRBV6-6,NA,TRBJ1-2,TGTGCCAGCAGGTCGTACAGGGTGGACTATGGCTACACCTTC,CASRSYRVDYGYTF
TRBD1,TRBV4-2,NA,TRBJ2-7,TGTGCCAGCAGCCAAGAGGGACAGGGAGCCTACGAGCAGTACTTC,CASSQEGQGAYEQYF
NA,TRBV2,NA,TRBJ2-7,TGTGCCAGCAGTGGACCCTCAGACTCTACCTACGAGCAGTACTTC,CASSGPSDSTYEQYF
NA,TRBV7-2,NA,TRBJ2-3,TGTGCCAGCAGCTTAAGCTGGACCCCACGAGGGGATACGCAGTATTTT,CASSLSWTPRGDTQYF
TRBD1,TRBV4-1,once,TRBJ2-2,TGCGCCAGCAGCCAAGATTCAACAGGGGGCACCGGGGAGCTGTTTTTT,CASSQDSTGGTGELFF
NA,TRBV28,NA,TRBJ1-5,TGTGCCAGCATGGGGGAGAGAAGCAATCAGCCCCAGCATTTT,CASMGERSNQPQHF
NA,TRBV27,once,TRBJ2-3,TGTGCCAGCAGAACAGGGTCAGATACGCAGTATTTT,CASRTGSDTQYF
NA,TRBV25-1,NA,TRBJ2-2,TGTGCCACCGAATCACGGACCGACGGGGAGCTGTTTTTT,CATESRTDGELFF
NA,TRBV7-6,NA,TRBJ2-3,TGTGCCAGCAGCTTAGCGGGGGGAGGAGGAGTAGATACGCAGTATTTT,CASSLAGGGGVDTQYF
NA,TRBV9,NA,TRBJ2-7,TGTGCCAGCAGCGTAGTTGATAGCGGTAGCTACGAGCAGTACTTC,CASSVVDSGSYEQYF
NA,TRBV6-1,NA,TRBJ1-3,TGTGCCAGCAGTGATGTGGGGAACTCTGGAAACACCATATATTTT,CASSDVGNSGNTIYF
NA,TRBV7-3,few,TRBJ2-1,TGTGCCAGCAGCTTAAAAGGTGGACTAAGTCCGTACAATGAGCAGTTCTTC,CASSLKGGLSPYNEQFF
NA,TRBV19,NA,TRBJ1-4,TGTGCCAGTAGTAGAACAGGGACGGGACATAATGAAAAACTGTTTTTT,CASSRTGTGHNEKLFF
TRBD1,TRBV27,NA,TRBJ1-2,TGTGCCAGCAGTTTGGAGGGGGCGAGAGGCTACACCTTC,CASSLEGARGYTF
NA,TRBV21-1,NA,TRBJ1-1,TGTGCCAGCAGCAATTCGGAATATGAAGCTTTCTTT,CASSNSEYEAFF
TRBD1,TRBV19,NA,TRBJ1-1,TGTGCCAGTGGGAGACGTATACAGGGGAAGAACACTGAAGCTTTCTTT,CASGRRIQGKNTEAFF
TRBD1,TRBV4-2,few,TRBJ1-5,TGTGCCAGCAGCCAAGACGGACAGGCCTCTCAGCCCCAGCATTTT,CASSQDGQASQPQHF
NA,TRBV29-1,NA,TRBJ2-3,TGCAGCGTTCGATGGACTGACTTAAGCGGCACGCAGTATTTT,CSVRWTDLSGTQYF
TRBD2,TRBV2,NA,TRBJ2-5,TGTGCCAGCACGGGACTAGTCCCAGAGACCCAGTACTTC,CASTGLVPETQYF
NA,TRBV28,NA,TRBJ1-1,TGTGCCAGCAGTTTAACTCCGAACACTGAAGCTTTCTTT,CASSLTPNTEAFF
NA,TRBV19,NA,TRBJ2-7,TGTGCCAGTAGTATCGACGGGTCGGAGCAGTACTTC,CASSIDGSEQYF
TRBD2,TRBV6-4,NA,TRBJ2-1,TGTGCCAGCAGTGACTCCGGGACTAGCAATATCAATGAGCAGTTCTTC,CASSDSGTSNINEQFF
NA,TRBV28,NA,TRBJ1-1,TGTGCCAGCAGTCCCGGGACTTTCTTT,CASSPGTFF
NA,TRBV6-5,NA,TRBJ2-3,TGTGCCAGCAGCCACTGGGCTGGGCGGGATACGCAGTATTTT,CASSHWAGRDTQYF
TRBD1,TRBV25-1,NA,TRBJ1-2,TGTGCCAGCAGTGGAAACAGGGGGCCCGATCTAAACTATGGCTACACCTTC,CASSGNRGPDLNYGYTF
NA,TRBV11-2,NA,TRBJ1-3,TGTGCCAGCAGCCTAGCCCCCGGGGGAGGAAGCTCTGGAAACACCATATATTTT,CASSLAPGGGSSGNTIYF
TRBD1,TRBV6-1,NA,TRBJ1-4,TGTGCCAGCAGTAAACAGACAGGGTATAATGAAAAACTGTTTTTT,CASSKQTGYNEKLFF
TRBD2,TRBV5-5,NA,TRBJ2-5,TGTGCCAGCAGCGTTAGCGGGGAGACCCAGTACTTC,CASSVSGETQYF
NA,TRBV6-5,once,TRBJ2-7,TGTGCCAGCAGTTACGGACAAGGAGAAAGGTACGAGCAGTACTTC,CASSYGQGERYEQYF
NA,TRBV7-9,NA,TRBJ1-2,TGTGCCAGCAGTGCCCTGAGACACTATGGCTACACCTTC,CASSALRHYGYTF
NA,TRBV7-9,NA,TRBJ1-4,TGTGCCAGCAGCTTTCGATCGGAAAAACTGTTTTTT,CASSFRSEKLFF
NA,TRBV18,NA,TRBJ2-1,TGTGCCAGCTCACGACAGCCTAGCTCCTACAATGAGCAGTTCTTC,CASSRQPSSYNEQFF
TRBD2,TRBV27,NA,TRBJ2-5,TGTGCCAGCAGTTCGGCCAGCGGGGAGTACCAAGAGACCCAGTACTTC,CASSSASGEYQETQYF
NA,TRBV10-3,NA,TRBJ2-3,TGTGCCATCAGTGACAGGAGTGGAGTCACAGATACGCAGTATTTT,CAISDRSGVTDTQYF
TRBD1,TRBV9,NA,TRBJ2-3,TGTGCCAGCAGCAGTTGGTCAGGGGGTGTCGGCACAGATACGCAGTATTTT,CASSSWSGGVGTDTQYF
NA,TRBV11-1,once,TRBJ1-1,TGTGCCAGCAGCTTATGGTGGAACACTGAAGCTTTCTTT,CASSLWWNTEAFF
NA,TRBV5-6,NA,TRBJ2-7,TGTGCCAGCAGCTTGGAGGCTACCCCCTACGAGCAGTACTTC,CASSLEATPYEQYF
NA,TRBV5-1,once,TRBJ1-4,TGCGCCAGCAGCTTGAGTGGAAGTAATGGAGAAAAACTGTTTTTT,CASSLSGSNGEKLFF
NA,TRBV28,NA,TRBJ1-1,TGTGCCAGCAGCGTCTTGGGGCTGAACACTGAAGCTTTCTTT,CASSVLGLNTEAFF
NA,TRBV28,NA,TRBJ2-3,TGTGCCAGCAGGAAAGGGGGGCTAGGGGATAATACGCAGTATTTT,CASRKGGLGDNTQYF
NA,TRBV5-1,NA,TRBJ2-2,TGCGCCAGCAGCTTGTTTCGGCTAGGGGGAAGGACCGGGGAGCTGTTTTTT,CASSLFRLGGRTGELFF
NA,TRBV7-3,NA,TRBJ2-2,TGTGCCAGCAGCTTAAACGCAGGGCCCGCCACCGGGGAGCTGTTTTTT,CASSLNAGPATGELFF